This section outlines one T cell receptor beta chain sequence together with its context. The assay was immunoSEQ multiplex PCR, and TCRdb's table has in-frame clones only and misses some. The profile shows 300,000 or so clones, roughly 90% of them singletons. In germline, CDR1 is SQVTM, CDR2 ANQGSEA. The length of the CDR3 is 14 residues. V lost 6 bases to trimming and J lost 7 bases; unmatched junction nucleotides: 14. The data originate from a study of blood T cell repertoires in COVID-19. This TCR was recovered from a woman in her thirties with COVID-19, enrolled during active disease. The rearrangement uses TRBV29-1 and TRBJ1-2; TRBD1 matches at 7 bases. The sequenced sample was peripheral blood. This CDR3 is CSVTFPGGWGGYTF. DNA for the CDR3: TGCAGCGTCACCTTTCCAGGGGGATGGGGTGGCTACACCTTC.